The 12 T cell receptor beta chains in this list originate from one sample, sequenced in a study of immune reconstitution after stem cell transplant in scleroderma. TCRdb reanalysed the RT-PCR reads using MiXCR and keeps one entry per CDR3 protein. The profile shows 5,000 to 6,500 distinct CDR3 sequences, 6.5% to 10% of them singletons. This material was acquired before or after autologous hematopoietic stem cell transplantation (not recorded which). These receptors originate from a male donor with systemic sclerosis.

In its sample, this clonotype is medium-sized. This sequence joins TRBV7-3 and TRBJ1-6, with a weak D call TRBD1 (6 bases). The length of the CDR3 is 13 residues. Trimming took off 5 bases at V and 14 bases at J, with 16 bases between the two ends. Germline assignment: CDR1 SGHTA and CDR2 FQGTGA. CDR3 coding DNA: TGTGCCAGCAGCACCACAACGGGGGCCACCCTCCACTTT. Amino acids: CASSTTTGATLHF. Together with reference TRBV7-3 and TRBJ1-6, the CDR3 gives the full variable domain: GAGVSQTPSNKVTEKGKYVELRCDPISGHTALYWYRQSLGQGPEFLIYFQGTGAADDSGLPNDRFFAVRPEGSVSTLKIQRTERGDSAVYLCASSTTTGATLHFGNGTRLTVT.

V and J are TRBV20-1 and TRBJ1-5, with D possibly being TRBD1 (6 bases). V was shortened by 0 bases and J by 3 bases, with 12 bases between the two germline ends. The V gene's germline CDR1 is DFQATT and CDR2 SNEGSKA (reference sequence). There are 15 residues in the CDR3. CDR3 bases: TGCAGTGCTAGAGATTCGGGACAAGCCAATCAGCCCCAGCATTTT. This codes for CSARDSGQANQPQHF.

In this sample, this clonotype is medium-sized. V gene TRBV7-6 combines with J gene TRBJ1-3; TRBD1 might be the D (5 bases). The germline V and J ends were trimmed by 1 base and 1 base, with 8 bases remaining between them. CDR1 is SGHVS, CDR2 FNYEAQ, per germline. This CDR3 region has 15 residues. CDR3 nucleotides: TGTGCCAGCAGCTTAGGGGGGGGTTCTGGAAACACCATATATTTT. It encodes CASSLGGGSGNTIYF.

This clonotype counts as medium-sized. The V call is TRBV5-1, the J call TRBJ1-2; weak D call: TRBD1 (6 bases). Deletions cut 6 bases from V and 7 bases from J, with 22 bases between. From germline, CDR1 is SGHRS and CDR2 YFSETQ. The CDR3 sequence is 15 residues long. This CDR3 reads CASTGQSGNIFGYTF. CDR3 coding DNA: TGCGCCAGCACCGGACAGTCCGGGAATATATTTGGCTACACCTTC.

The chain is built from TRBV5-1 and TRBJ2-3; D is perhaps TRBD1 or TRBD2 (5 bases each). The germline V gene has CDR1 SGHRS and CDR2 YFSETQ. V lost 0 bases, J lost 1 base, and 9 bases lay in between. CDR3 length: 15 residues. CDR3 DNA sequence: TGCGCCAGCAGCTTGGATCAGGGAGGCACAGATACGCAGTATTTT. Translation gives CASSLDQGGTDTQYF.

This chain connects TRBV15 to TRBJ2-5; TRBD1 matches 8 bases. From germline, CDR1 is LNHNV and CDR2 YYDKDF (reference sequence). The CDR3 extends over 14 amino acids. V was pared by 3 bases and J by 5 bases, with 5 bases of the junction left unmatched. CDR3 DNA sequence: TGTGCCACCAGCAGGGACAGGGCGGTGGAGACCCAGTACTTC. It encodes CATSRDRAVETQYF. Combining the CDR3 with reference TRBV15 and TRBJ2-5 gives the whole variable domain DAMVIQNPRYQVTQFGKPVTLSCSQTLNHNVMYWYQQKSSQAPKLLFHYYDKDFNNEADTPDNFQSRRPNTSFCFLDIRSPGLGDTAMYLCATSRDRAVETQYFGPGTRLLVL.

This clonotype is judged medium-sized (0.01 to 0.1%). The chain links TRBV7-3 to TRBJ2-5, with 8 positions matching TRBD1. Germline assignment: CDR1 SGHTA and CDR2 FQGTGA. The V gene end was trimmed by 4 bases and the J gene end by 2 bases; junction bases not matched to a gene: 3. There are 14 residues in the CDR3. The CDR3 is CASSSTGGQETQYF. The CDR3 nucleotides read TGTGCCAGCAGCTCTACAGGGGGTCAAGAGACCCAGTACTTC.

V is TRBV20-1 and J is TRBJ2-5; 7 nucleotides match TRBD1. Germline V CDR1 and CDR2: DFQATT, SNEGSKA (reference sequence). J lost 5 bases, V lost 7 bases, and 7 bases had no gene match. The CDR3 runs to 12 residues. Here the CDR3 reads CSVVGGTETQYF. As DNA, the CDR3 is TGCAGTGTGGTAGGGGGCACGGAGACCCAGTACTTC.

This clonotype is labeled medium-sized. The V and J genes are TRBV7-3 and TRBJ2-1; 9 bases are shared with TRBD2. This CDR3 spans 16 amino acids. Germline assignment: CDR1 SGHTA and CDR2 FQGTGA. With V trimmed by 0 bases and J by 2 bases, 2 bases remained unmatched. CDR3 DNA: TGTGCCAGCAGCTTAACGACTAGCGGAGCCTACAATGAGCAGTTCTTC. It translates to CASSLTTSGAYNEQFF.

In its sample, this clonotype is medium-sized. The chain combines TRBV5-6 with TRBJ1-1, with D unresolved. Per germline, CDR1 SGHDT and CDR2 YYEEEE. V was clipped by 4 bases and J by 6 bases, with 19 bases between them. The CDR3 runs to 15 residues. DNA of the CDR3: TGTGCCAGCAGCCCCTATCGGGGAATCTGGGCTGAAGCTTTCTTT. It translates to CASSPYRGIWAEAFF. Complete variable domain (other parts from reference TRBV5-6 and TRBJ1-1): DAGVTQSPTHLIKTRGQQVTLRCSPKSGHDTVSWYQQALGQGPQFIFQYYEEEERQRGNFPDRFSGHQFPNYSSELNVNALLLGDSALYLCASSPYRGIWAEAFFGQGTRLTVV.

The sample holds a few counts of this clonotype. The DNA for the CDR3 is TGTGCCAGCAGTGAAGACCTGGGGCCCCAGCATTTT. It specifies CASSEDLGPQHF. The V call is TRBV2, the J call TRBJ1-5; D gene uncertain. Trimming cost V 1 base and J 9 bases, with 7 bases left between them. The CDR3 runs 12 residues. The germline V gene encodes CDR1 SNHLY and CDR2 FYNNEI.

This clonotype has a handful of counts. CDR3 in amino acids: CASSRLAFSYNEQFF. The CDR3 DNA follows: TGTGCCAGCAGTAGACTAGCGTTCTCCTACAATGAGCAGTTCTTC. The V and J genes are TRBV6-5 and TRBJ2-1, with 8 bases matching TRBD2. Germline V gene data show CDR1 as MNHEY and CDR2 as SVGAGI. CDR3 length: 15 residues. The V and J ends lost 5 bases and 0 bases, in that order; junction bases with no gene match: 3.